This entry lists 32 T cell receptor beta chains sequenced from one sample in a study of control samples from healthy donors and cancer patients. Libraries were prepared by immunoSEQ multiplex PCR; TCRdb keeps only in-frame clonotypes and omits some of them. The data hold 80,000 or so clones, with 92% observed a single time. The material sequenced was blood. These receptor sequences come from a woman aged 60-75 years in good health.

The gene calls are TRBV7-2 and TRBJ1-1, with 9 bases that match TRBD1. This CDR3 is built from 13 residues. Germline trimming cut 6 bases from V and 8 bases from J; bases unmatched to any gene: 7. Germline CDR1 SGHTA, CDR2 FQGNSA. The CDR3 nucleotides are TGTGCCAGCAGTCCACAGGGGGCTCCCGAAGCTTTCTTT. Protein sequence: CASSPQGAPEAFF.

V usage is TRBV7-6 and J usage is TRBJ1-5; no definite D call. The CDR3 covers 16 residues. The germline V gene has CDR1 SGHVS and CDR2 FNYEAQ. Trimming cost V 1 base and J 4 bases, with 14 bases left between them. The CDR3, as DNA: TGTGCCAGCAGCTTAGAGTCGGCAGGAACTAATCAGCCCCAGCATTTT. Amino acid sequence: CASSLESAGTNQPQHF.

The chain has TRBV7-2 and TRBJ2-3; D remains unclear. CDR3 length equals 16 residues. Germline assignment: CDR1 SGHTA and CDR2 FQGNSA. The ends were cut back, 0 bases at V and 0 bases at J, with 10 bases in the middle. The CDR3 sequence is CASSLASTPSTDTQYF. The CDR3, as DNA: TGTGCCAGCAGCTTAGCCTCTACACCTAGCACAGATACGCAGTATTTT.

Only one count was recorded for this clone. The V call is TRBV28, the J call TRBJ2-5; perhaps TRBD1 as D (5 bases). The CDR3 spans 12 residues. Germline CDR1 MDHEN, CDR2 SYDVKM. V lost 7 bases and J 2 bases, leaving 8 bases between the germline ends. The CDR3 reads CASTSGQETQYF. The CDR3 region has the DNA TGTGCCAGCACTTCAGGGCAAGAGACCCAGTACTTC.

The CDR3 region has the DNA TGTGCCAGCAGTTCCCGTACAGGGGGCGCCGGGATCACTGAAGCTTTCTTT. Protein sequence: CASSSRTGGAGITEAFF. The chain couples TRBV27 to TRBJ1-1, with 9 bases lining up with TRBD1. V was clipped by 4 bases and J by 4 bases; unmatched bases: 13. Germline CDR1 is MNHEY and CDR2 is SMNVEV (reference sequence). This CDR3 is built from 17 residues.

The genes are TRBV6-5 and TRBJ1-1; weak D call: TRBD1 (6 bases). V lost 6 bases to trimming and J lost 5 bases, with 22 bases between them. Germline lookup yields CDR1 MNHEY and CDR2 SVGAGI. The CDR3 is 16 residues long. The CDR3 protein is CASSYPRTGGRTEAFF. CDR3 DNA sequence: TGTGCCAGCAGCTACCCTCGGACGGGGGGCCGAACTGAAGCTTTCTTT.

This chain connects TRBV7-9 to TRBJ1-2; 10 nucleotides line up with TRBD1. The J segment lost 8 bases and the V segment lost 2 bases, leaving 2 bases of the junction unmatched. Looked up from germline, CDR1 is SEHNR and CDR2 is FQNEAQ (reference sequence). The CDR3 has 13 amino acids. CDR3 DNA: TGTGCCAGCAGCTTATTGACAGGGGGCGGCTACACCTTC. Protein sequence: CASSLLTGGGYTF. Full variable domain (remainder filled in from reference TRBV7-9 and TRBJ1-2): DTGVSQNPRHKITKRGQNVTFRCDPISEHNRLYWYRQTLGQGPEFLTYFQNEAQLEKSRLLSDRFSAERPKGSFSTLEIQRTEQGDSAMYLCASSLLTGGGYTFGSGTRLTVV.

CDR3 sequence reads: CASSRSGTAVNEKLFF. CDR3 in DNA: TGTGCCAGCAGTCGAAGCGGGACAGCGGTTAATGAAAAACTGTTTTTT. V and J are TRBV6-6 and TRBJ1-4; 7 positions agree with TRBD1. The CDR3 sequence is 16 residues long. The trim removed 5 bases at V and 4 bases at J, leaving 10 bases unmatched. Per germline, CDR1 MNHNY and CDR2 SVGAGI (reference sequence).

About this clone: The conserved final phenylalanine or tryptophan is absent from the CDR3, which likely points to a read error. The genes are TRBV10-1 and TRBJ2-7, with TRBD1 matching over 8 bases. The CDR3 extends over 13 amino acids. The germline V gene encodes CDR1 WNHNN and CDR2 SYGVQD (reference sequence). Germline trimming cut 6 bases from V and 0 bases from J; bases unmatched to any gene: 1. DNA of the CDR3: TGCGCCAGCAGAGGACAGGGCTCCTACGAGCAGTACCTC. Protein product: CASRGQGSYEQYL.

The CDR3, as DNA: TGTGCCATCAGTGACAGGGGGCTAGTTAATTCACCCCTCCACTTT. Its protein product is CAISDRGLVNSPLHF. The chain carries TRBV10-3 and TRBJ1-6; TRBD1 agrees at 8 bases. The V gene's germline CDR1 is ENHRY and CDR2 SYGVKD. Trimming took 3 bases from V and 6 from J; bases not matched to a gene: 4. This CDR3 region has 15 residues.

CDR3 protein: CASSLRESNEQFF. The CDR3, as DNA: TGTGCCAGCAGCTTAAGGGAGAGCAATGAGCAGTTCTTC. The chain employs TRBV7-9 and TRBJ2-1; weak D call: TRBD2 (5 bases). This CDR3 is built from 13 residues. Germline-derived CDR1 and CDR2 are SEHNR and FQNEAQ (reference sequence). V was pared by 2 bases and J by 6 bases, with 8 bases between.

This clone showed up just once. The V and J genes are TRBV10-3 and TRBJ1-5; no definite D call. The V gene's germline CDR1 is ENHRY and CDR2 SYGVKD. This CDR3 contains 17 residues. Trimming cost V 2 bases and J 0 bases, with 14 bases left between them. DNA for the CDR3: TGTGCCATCAGTGAGGGCCCGGCGGGTATTAGCAATCAGCCCCAGCATTTT. This gives the protein CAISEGPAGISNQPQHF.

The chain is built from TRBV7-8 and TRBJ1-2; perhaps TRBD1 as D (5 bases). Germline V gene lookup returns CDR1 SGHVS and CDR2 FQNEAQ. The CDR3 sequence is 14 residues long. The V end was cut by 1 base, the J end by 0 bases, with 6 bases between. The CDR3 protein is CASSLGGSNYGYTF. The DNA of the CDR3 is TGTGCCAGCAGCTTAGGGGGCTCTAACTATGGCTACACCTTC.

The chain has TRBV18 and TRBJ2-7, with 9 bases identical to TRBD1. Per the germline V gene, CDR1 is KGHSH and CDR2 is LQKENI. Trimming removed 4 bases from V and 2 bases from J; junction bases left unmatched: 3. The CDR3 is 14 residues long. This CDR3 is CASSHRDRAYEQYF. CDR3 DNA sequence: TGTGCCAGCTCACACCGGGACAGGGCCTACGAGCAGTACTTC.

The sample holds one count of this clone. V gene TRBV5-1 combines with J gene TRBJ2-1, with a possible D match to TRBD2 (5 bases). The V end lost 3 bases, the J end lost 5 bases, and 12 bases lay between the germline ends. There are 14 residues in the CDR3. Germline V CDR1 and CDR2: SGHRS, YFSETQ. The CDR3 DNA is TGCGCCAGCAGCTGGAGGACTGGGGACAATGAGCAGTTCTTC. Translating it yields CASSWRTGDNEQFF.

This clone ranks as medium-sized. One end of the junction fails to match germline, which may point to a read error. The same CDR3 also results from other DNA sequences found in this sample. The V and J genes are TRBV7-9 and TRBJ1-4; D is unresolved. There are 14 residues in the CDR3. Per the germline V gene, CDR1 is SEHNR and CDR2 is FQNEAQ (reference sequence). The CDR3 is CASSLVGTNEKLFF. The CDR3 bases are TGTGCCAGCAGTTTAGTAGGTACTAATGAAAAACTGTTTTTT.

This rearrangement joins TRBV19 to TRBJ2-5; TRBD1 matches 7 bases. V dropped 5 bases and J dropped 5; count of bases not matched to a gene: 8. CDR3 length equals 14 residues. Germline assignment: CDR1 LNHDA and CDR2 SQIVND (reference sequence). CDR3 bases: TGTGCCAGTAGTGTCCGACAGGGCGCGGAGACCCAGTACTTC. Its translation: CASSVRQGAETQYF.

V is TRBV30 and J is TRBJ1-2, with no clear D. CDR3 length: 15 amino acids. Germline loops: CDR1 GTSNPN, CDR2 SVGIG (reference sequence). Trimming removed 1 base from V and 10 bases from J, with 22 bases in between. DNA for the CDR3: TGTGCCTGGAGTGCGGGTTATCCGAGGCCCTCGCTCTACACCTTC. This sequence encodes CAWSAGYPRPSLYTF.

The J gene is TRBJ2-2, the V gene TRBV5-1; tentatively, D is TRBD1 (6 bases). This CDR3 has 17 amino acids. Germline CDR1 SGHRS, CDR2 YFSETQ. The V end lost 0 bases, the J end lost 8 bases, and 20 bases lay between the germline ends. The CDR3 spells CASSLGLRTAETGELFF. As DNA, the CDR3 is TGCGCCAGCAGCTTGGGACTTCGGACAGCGGAAACTGGGGAGCTGTTTTTT.

This chain links TRBV7-8 with TRBJ1-2, with D tentatively TRBD1 (5 bases). CDR3 length: 15 residues. Germline CDR1 is SGHVS and CDR2 is FQNEAQ. Trimming shortened V by 1 base and J by 3 bases, and 12 bases separated the two germline ends. The CDR3 here is CASSLVPGLDYGYTF. CDR3 nucleotides: TGTGCCAGCAGCTTAGTTCCAGGGTTGGACTATGGCTACACCTTC.

The chain couples TRBV28 to TRBJ1-6, with D possibly matching TRBD1 (5 bases). The CDR3 is 15 residues long. Trimming took off 5 bases at V and 6 bases at J, with 14 bases between the two ends. Germline V gene lookup returns CDR1 MDHEN and CDR2 SYDVKM. In DNA, the CDR3 is TGTGCCAGCAGTCCCCCGGGACGGCTTAATTCACCCCTCCACTTT. It specifies CASSPPGRLNSPLHF.

This chain connects TRBV4-1 to TRBJ1-5; no definite D call. The germline CDR1 and CDR2 sequences are MGHRA and YSYEKL. This CDR3 has 16 residues. Between the trimmed V and J ends, which lost 0 bases and 3 bases, there was a span of 12 bases. CDR3 bases: TGCGCCAGCAGCCAAGAGATGAGGGCGAACAATCAGCCCCAGCATTTT. Its protein is CASSQEMRANNQPQHF.

The rearrangement uses TRBV30 and TRBJ2-7; TRBD1 matches 8 bases. CDR1 is GTSNPN, CDR2 SVGIG, per germline (reference sequence). The V segment lost 5 bases and the J segment 2 bases; nucleotides outside the gene matches: 5. This CDR3 has 13 amino acids. This CDR3 reads CAWGTGDAYEQYF. The CDR3 bases are TGTGCCTGGGGGACAGGTGATGCCTACGAGCAGTACTTC.

The V call is TRBV28, the J call TRBJ1-5, with D maybe TRBD1 (5 bases). Looked up from germline, CDR1 is MDHEN and CDR2 is SYDVKM. This CDR3 region has 14 residues. V was clipped by 2 bases and J by 7 bases, with 12 bases between them. The chain's CDR3 is CASSLGAIRQPQHF. CDR3 sequence (DNA): TGTGCCAGCAGTTTAGGGGCCATCCGGCAGCCCCAGCATTTT.

This rearrangement joins TRBV6-5 to TRBJ2-7; 11 nucleotides agree with TRBD2. Unmatched junction bases numbered 4, after V lost 6 bases and J lost 3 bases. The CDR3 contains 14 residues. The germline V gene has CDR1 MNHEY and CDR2 SVGAGI. CDR3 in DNA: TGTGCCAGCAGAAGACTAGCGGGGAGCTACGAGCAGTACTTC. Protein: CASRRLAGSYEQYF.

This chain joins TRBV18 and TRBJ2-5; tentatively, D is TRBD2 (6 bases). CDR3 length: 15 amino acids. Trimming left V 2 bases short and J 3 bases short, with 13 bases between. The V gene's germline CDR1 is KGHSH and CDR2 LQKENI. The CDR3 DNA is TGTGCCAGCTCACCATACGGGACTGCAGAAGAGACCCAGTACTTC. Translation gives CASSPYGTAEETQYF.

The chain has TRBV28 and TRBJ2-7; 9 positions match TRBD2. Germline lookup yields CDR1 MDHEN and CDR2 SYDVKM. Losses at the gene ends were 6 bases for V and 5 bases for J; bases not matched to a gene: 8. The CDR3 spans 14 residues. The CDR3 DNA reads TGTGCCAGCAGGACTAGCGGAGCGAGACACGAGCAGTACTTC. Translating gives CASRTSGARHEQYF. Full variable domain (outside the CDR3, taken from reference TRBV28 and TRBJ2-7): DVKVTQSSRYLVKRTGEKVFLECVQDMDHENMFWYRQDPGLGLRLIYFSYDVKMKEKGDIPEGYSVSREKKERFSLILESASTNQTSMYLCASRTSGARHEQYFGPGTRLTVT.

The chain is built from TRBV28 and TRBJ2-4, with a tentative D call TRBD1 (7 bases). Germline V CDR1 and CDR2: MDHEN, SYDVKM. The germline V and J ends were trimmed by 7 bases and 4 bases, with 17 bases remaining between them. The CDR3 loop spans 15 amino acids. CDR3 amino acids: CASNFRGARKNIQYF. Written as DNA, the CDR3 is TGTGCCAGCAACTTCAGGGGGGCACGGAAAAACATTCAGTACTTC.

The chain links TRBV29-1 to TRBJ2-1, with D perhaps matching TRBD2 (5 bases). In germline, CDR1 is SQVTM, CDR2 ANQGSEA. The CDR3 loop spans 12 amino acids. The V and J ends lost 6 bases and 2 bases respectively, with 8 bases between them. The DNA for the CDR3 is TGCAGCGTCGAACTAGCCTACAATGAGCAGTTCTTC. Amino acid sequence: CSVELAYNEQFF.

This chain joins TRBV7-9 and TRBJ1-2; D uncertain. CDR3 length equals 11 residues. Between the trimmed V and J ends, which lost 4 bases and 2 bases, there was a span of 2 bases. Germline-derived CDR1 and CDR2 are SEHNR and FQNEAQ (reference sequence). The CDR3 loop is CASSYNYGYTF. The CDR3 DNA reads TGTGCCAGCAGCTACAACTATGGCTACACCTTC.

The chain employs TRBV10-3 and TRBJ1-4; D is unclear. CDR1 ENHRY and CDR2 SYGVKD come from the germline V gene. V dropped 5 bases and J dropped 2 bases, with 9 bases sitting between them. CDR3 length: 14 amino acids. CDR3 DNA sequence: TGTGCCATCAGTCCGACGGGCACTAATGAAAAACTGTTTTTT. Encoded protein: CAISPTGTNEKLFF.

The chain combines TRBV15 with TRBJ2-7; either TRBD1 or TRBD2 may fit D (6 bases each). The germline V gene encodes CDR1 LNHNV and CDR2 YYDKDF (reference sequence). This CDR3 region has 15 residues. V was shortened by 3 bases and J by 1 base, with 13 bases between the two germline ends. For the CDR3, the DNA is TGTGCCACCAGCAGGGGGGCGGGGCGTTCCTACGAGCAGTACTTC. Translating it yields CATSRGAGRSYEQYF.